The rows below give T cell receptor beta chains drawn from one sample of a study of metastatic and nonmetastatic thyroid tumors. TCRdb recomputed clones from the PCR reads via MiXCR. The sample holds roughly 25,000 clones; more than 20% are singletons and the top ten take around 12%. Sequenced: tumor tissue. These receptors originate from a male donor with papillary thyroid cancer or a benign thyroid nodule (not recorded which). Some clones in this sample may be carry-over from other donors' samples. CDR3s include the opening cysteine and the closing phenylalanine or tryptophan. Each record gives: D gene, J gene, V gene, clone size, CDR3 protein, CDR3 DNA. The D gene is left open where the match is weak. Clone size is shown for a subset of rows, as once, few, many or a class of expanded clone.

D: -
J: TRBJ1-5
V: TRBV27
size: -
CDR3: CASSLTDCNQPQHF
DNA: TGTGCCAGCAGCCTGACCGATTGCAATCAGCCCCAGCATTTT

D: TRBD2
J: TRBJ2-2
V: TRBV9
size: once
CDR3: CACIVVPSGNLGRGELFF
DNA: TGTGCCTGCATCGTAGTGCCTAGCGGGAACCTCGGTCGGGGGGAGCTGTTTTTT

D: -
J: TRBJ2-7
V: TRBV5-1
size: many
CDR3: CASRPPEGNSYEQYF
DNA: TGCGCCAGCCGCCCGCCGGAGGGCAACTCCTACGAGCAGTACTTC

D: -
J: TRBJ1-5
V: TRBV9
size: many
CDR3: CASSVGSRADQPQHF
DNA: TGTGCCAGCAGCGTAGGAAGCAGGGCGGATCAGCCCCAGCATTTT

D: TRBD1
J: TRBJ1-1
V: TRBV28
size: -
CDR3: CASSLRTGEERASF
DNA: TGTGCCAGCAGTTTAAGGACAGGCGAAGAGCGAGCTTCCTTT

D: TRBD1
J: TRBJ1-4
V: TRBV20-1
size: many
CDR3: CSAPGQDGNEKLFF
DNA: TGCAGTGCGCCGGGACAGGATGGTAATGAAAAACTGTTTTTT

D: -
J: TRBJ2-1
V: TRBV6-1
size: -
CDR3: CASSENDGTFYNEQFF
DNA: TGTGCCAGCAGCGAAAATGATGGGACCTTCTACAATGAGCAGTTCTTC

D: TRBD2
J: TRBJ2-3
V: TRBV6-4
size: many
CDR3: CAVRGPGLAVDTQYF
DNA: TGTGCCGTTAGGGGACCTGGACTAGCGGTAGATACGCAGTATTTT

D: -
J: TRBJ2-1
V: TRBV27
size: many
CDR3: CASSPSRANEQFF
DNA: TGTGCCAGCAGTCCCTCGAGGGCGAATGAGCAGTTCTTC

D: TRBD1
J: TRBJ2-3
V: TRBV6-5
size: few
CDR3: CASSYRDRSTDTQYF
DNA: TGTGCCAGCAGTTACCGGGACAGGAGCACAGATACGCAGTATTTT

D: -
J: TRBJ2-7
V: TRBV11-3
size: -
CDR3: CASSSLRGYEQYF
DNA: TGTGCCAGCAGCTCTCTCCGTGGCTACGAGCAGTACTTC

D: TRBD1
J: TRBJ2-7
V: TRBV10-3
size: many
CDR3: CAISEGDRAIYEQYF
DNA: TGTGCCATCAGTGAAGGAGACAGGGCCATCTACGAGCAGTACTTC

D: TRBD1
J: TRBJ2-7
V: TRBV6-5
size: -
CDR3: CASSYGTGGYKQYF
DNA: TGTGCCAGCAGTTACGGGACAGGGGGTTACAAGCAGTACTTC

D: TRBD1
J: TRBJ1-6
V: TRBV9
size: many
CDR3: CASSTRQGNSPLHF
DNA: TGTGCCAGCAGCACCCGACAGGGAAATTCACCCCTCCACTTT

D: -
J: TRBJ2-5
V: TRBV4-3
size: -
CDR3: CASSTTAGGETQYF
DNA: TGCGCCAGCAGCACGACTGCGGGCGGGGAGACCCAGTACTTC

D: -
J: TRBJ1-2
V: TRBV28
size: many
CDR3: CASSLVEGAGIYGYTF
DNA: TGTGCCAGCAGTTTGGTGGAGGGTGCGGGGATCTATGGCTACACCTTC

D: TRBD2
J: TRBJ2-1
V: TRBV6-2/TRBV6-3
size: -
CDR3: CATAEWEGLLQFF
DNA: TGTGCCACCGCCGAGTGGGAGGGCCTCTTGCAGTTCTTC

D: TRBD1
J: TRBJ2-1
V: TRBV20-1
size: many
CDR3: CSARSTGGRSYEQFF
DNA: TGCAGTGCTAGATCTACAGGGGGCAGGTCGTATGAGCAGTTCTTC

D: TRBD1
J: TRBJ2-1
V: TRBV11-2
size: many
CDR3: CASSLDVGRGTRNEQFF
DNA: TGTGCCAGCAGCTTAGACGTTGGCAGGGGGACACGCAATGAGCAGTTCTTC

D: -
J: TRBJ2-2
V: TRBV24-1
size: -
CDR3: CATSDFPPANTGELFF
DNA: TGTGCCACCAGTGATTTTCCACCGGCTAACACCGGTGAGCTGTTTTTT

D: TRBD1
J: TRBJ2-4
V: TRBV24-1
size: many
CDR3: CATSSGGATKNIQYF
DNA: TGTGCCACCAGTTCAGGGGGCGCTACCAAAAACATTCAGTACTTC

D: -
J: TRBJ1-5
V: TRBV6-1
size: many
CDR3: CASSEREGGQPQHF
DNA: TGTGCCAGCAGTGAAAGGGAAGGTGGGCAGCCCCAGCATTTT

D: -
J: TRBJ1-2
V: TRBV28
size: few
CDR3: CASIPWGNTNYGYTF
DNA: TGTGCCAGCATCCCATGGGGGAACACTAACTATGGCTACACCTTC

D: -
J: TRBJ2-5
V: TRBV5-1
size: many
CDR3: CASSLGQVAQETQYF
DNA: TGCGCCAGCAGCTTGGGACAGGTGGCCCAAGAGACCCAGTACTTC

D: TRBD2
J: TRBJ2-7
V: TRBV2
size: -
CDR3: CATSRGTSGSNEQYF
DNA: TGTGCCACCAGCCGAGGGACTAGCGGGAGCAACGAGCAGTACTTC

D: -
J: TRBJ1-1
V: TRBV5-1
size: -
CDR3: CASSLRAGFEAFF
DNA: TGCGCCAGCAGCTTGAGGGCCGGATTTGAAGCTTTCTTT

D: -
J: TRBJ1-5
V: TRBV30
size: many
CDR3: CAWSVTGPANQPQHF
DNA: TGTGCCTGGAGTGTGACAGGCCCAGCGAATCAGCCCCAGCATTTT

D: -
J: TRBJ1-2
V: TRBV11-2
size: many
CDR3: CASNLANDLYGYTF
DNA: TGTGCCAGCAATTTAGCAAACGACCTCTATGGCTACACCTTC

D: -
J: TRBJ2-2
V: TRBV27
size: many
CDR3: CASRRGVTGELFF
DNA: TGTGCCAGCAGAAGAGGGGTCACCGGGGAGCTGTTTTTT

D: TRBD2
J: TRBJ2-1
V: TRBV6-2/TRBV6-3
size: medium-sized
CDR3: CASRRLAVTGGNEQFF
DNA: TGTGCCAGCAGGAGACTAGCGGTCACTGGAGGCAATGAGCAGTTCTTC

D: -
J: TRBJ2-3
V: TRBV7-9
size: many
CDR3: CASDRSTDTQYF
DNA: TGTGCCAGCGACCGCAGCACAGATACGCAGTATTTT

D: -
J: TRBJ2-3
V: TRBV12-3/TRBV12-4
size: few
CDR3: CASGPPSPPEPDTQYF
DNA: TGTGCCAGCGGTCCCCCCTCCCCCCCTGAACCAGATACGCAGTATTTT

D: TRBD2
J: TRBJ2-1
V: TRBV20-1
size: many
CDR3: CSAKGGLAGGEQFF
DNA: TGCAGTGCCAAGGGGGGACTAGCGGGAGGTGAGCAGTTCTTC

D: TRBD2
J: TRBJ2-3
V: TRBV7-9
size: medium-sized
CDR3: CASSSTSGETDTQYF
DNA: TGTGCCAGCAGCTCAACTAGCGGGGAAACAGATACGCAGTATTTT

D: -
J: TRBJ1-5
V: TRBV19
size: many
CDR3: CASSTQGNQPQHF
DNA: TGTGCCAGTAGTACACAGGGCAATCAGCCCCAGCATTTT

D: -
J: TRBJ1-1
V: TRBV11-2
size: many
CDR3: CASSQTVGNTEAFF
DNA: TGTGCCAGCAGCCAGACAGTCGGGAACACTGAAGCTTTCTTT

D: -
J: TRBJ1-4
V: TRBV4-3
size: many
CDR3: CASSQDGAGRGEKLFF
DNA: TGCGCCAGCAGCCAAGATGGGGCAGGTCGAGGTGAAAAACTGTTTTTT

D: -
J: TRBJ1-2
V: TRBV28
size: -
CDR3: CASSSSLWTTSYGYTF
DNA: TGTGCCAGCAGTTCTAGCCTTTGGACTACCTCCTATGGCTACACCTTC

D: -
J: TRBJ1-2
V: TRBV28
size: many
CDR3: CASFWTTQGAGYGYTF
DNA: TGTGCCAGCTTTTGGACGACACAGGGAGCGGGCTATGGCTACACCTTC

D: -
J: TRBJ1-1
V: TRBV19
size: few
CDR3: CASSIKNWGSSEAFF
DNA: TGTGCCAGTAGTATAAAGAATTGGGGTTCGAGTGAAGCTTTCTTT

D: -
J: TRBJ2-1
V: TRBV6-2/TRBV6-3
size: -
CDR3: CASRDTYNEQFF
DNA: TGTGCCAGCAGGGACACCTACAATGAGCAGTTCTTC

D: TRBD2
J: TRBJ2-7
V: TRBV14
size: many
CDR3: CASSQGAPGLAYEQYF
DNA: TGTGCCAGCAGCCAAGGGGCGCCGGGACTAGCCTACGAGCAGTACTTC

D: -
J: TRBJ1-3
V: TRBV30
size: -
CDR3: CASGLKSGNTIYF
DNA: TGTGCCTCCGGACTAAAGTCTGGAAACACCATATATTTT

D: -
J: TRBJ2-7
V: TRBV3-1
size: many
CDR3: CASKGAEQYF
DNA: TGTGCCAGCAAAGGGGCCGAGCAGTACTTC

D: -
J: TRBJ2-7
V: TRBV27
size: -
CDR3: CASSLWLAGYEQYF
DNA: TGTGCCAGCAGTTTATGGCTAGCAGGCTACGAGCAGTACTTC

D: -
J: TRBJ2-3
V: TRBV29-1
size: many
CDR3: CSVEDLQGGSTDTQYF
DNA: TGCAGCGTTGAAGATCTTCAGGGGGGTTCCACAGATACGCAGTATTTT

D: -
J: TRBJ1-2
V: TRBV7-2
size: many
CDR3: CASSLIVANYGYTF
DNA: TGTGCCAGCAGCTTAATAGTGGCTAACTATGGCTACACCTTC

D: -
J: TRBJ1-1
V: TRBV6-2/TRBV6-3
size: -
CDR3: CASSYRWDTEAFF
DNA: TGTGCCAGCAGTTACAGATGGGACACTGAAGCTTTCTTT